This TCR beta chain came from a study of blood T cell repertoires in COVID-19. Study overall: Material from acute and convalescent COVID-19 was sourced from the United States, Italy and Spain. PBMCs, B-cell-depleted T cells, or T cells were the source of the cDNA or gDNA that made up the material.

Original handling: The assay estimated nucleated cells by amplifying reference gene primers. Generated by immunoSEQ multiplex PCR, the TCRdb table keeps only in-frame clones and is missing some. V, J and clone size are those of that table, while D and trimming were read from the DNA. In the table there are 20,000 to 25,000 clones, around 80% of which are singletons. Germline V gene lookup returns CDR1 SGHAT and CDR2 FQNNGV. V gave up 1 base and J gave up 6 bases, with 10 bases separating them. The CDR3 has 13 residues. The chain employs TRBV11-2 and TRBJ2-7; D is possibly TRBD2 (6 bases). This sequence was found in a man aged 55 to 70 with active COVID-19. Sequencing was done on a sample of peripheral blood. CDR3 in DNA: TGTGCCAGCAGCTTAGGAGTGGGGGGCGAGCAGTACTTC. Protein sequence: CASSLGVGGEQYF.